This TCR beta chain was profiled in a study of response to subunit inactivated influenza vaccine. Germline V CDR1 and CDR2: DFQATT, SNEGSKA (reference sequence). The junction had 18 bases not matched to a gene; V was cut back by 0 bases and J by 4 bases. CDR3 length equals 19 residues. TCRdb reprocessed the RT-PCR reads with MiXCR, giving one entry per CDR3 protein. Here the sample spans about 700,000 distinct CDR3 sequences, around 14% being singletons. This clonotype was counted only a few times. The source material was PBMCs from blood, sampled approximately 15 days before vaccination. V usage is TRBV20-1 and J usage is TRBJ2-7, with 10 bases identical to TRBD1. The source of this sequence is a man aged 45-65 years who received an inactivated influenza vaccine. The CDR3 protein is CSAREVWTGGPRRFYEQYF. CDR3 in DNA: TGCAGTGCTAGAGAGGTTTGGACAGGGGGGCCCCGGCGATTTTACGAGCAGTACTTC.